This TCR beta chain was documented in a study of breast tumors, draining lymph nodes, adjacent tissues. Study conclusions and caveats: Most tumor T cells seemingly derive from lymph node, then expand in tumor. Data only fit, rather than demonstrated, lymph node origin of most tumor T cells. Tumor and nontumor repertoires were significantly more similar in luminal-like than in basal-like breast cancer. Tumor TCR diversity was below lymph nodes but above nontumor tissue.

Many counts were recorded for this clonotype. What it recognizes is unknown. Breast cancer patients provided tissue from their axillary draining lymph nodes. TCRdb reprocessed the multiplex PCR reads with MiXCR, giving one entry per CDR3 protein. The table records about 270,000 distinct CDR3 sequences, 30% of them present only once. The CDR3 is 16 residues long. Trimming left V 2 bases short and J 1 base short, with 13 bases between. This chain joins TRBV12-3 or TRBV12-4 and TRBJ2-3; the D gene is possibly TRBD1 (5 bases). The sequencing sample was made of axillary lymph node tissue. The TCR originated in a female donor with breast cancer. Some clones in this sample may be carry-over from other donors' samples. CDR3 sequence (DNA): TGTGCCAGCAGTTTAAGGGGCAGTGGGGGCACAGATACGCAGTATTTT. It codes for CASSLRGSGGTDTQYF.